These 28 T cell receptor beta chains were all obtained from the same sample, sequenced in a study of blood T cell dynamics during melanoma immunotherapy. Time point of the sample: week 3, after first cycle of checkpoint inhibitor. Assay used: immunoSEQ multiplex PCR; TCRdb lists only in-frame clones, some missing. The table shows 3,000 to 4,500 clones, with 95% to 97% occurring only once. The sequencing used effector memory CD8+ T cells from blood, collected from a patient treated with checkpoint blockade. The receptors derive from a human donor with melanoma.

The genes are TRBV2 and TRBJ2-1, with D perhaps TRBD2 (5 bases). The CDR3 has 10 amino acids. V lost 8 bases to trimming and J lost 9 bases, with 8 bases between them. The germline CDR1 and CDR2 sequences are SNHLY and FYNNEI. As DNA, the CDR3 is TGTGCCAGCCTGGGGAGTGAGCAGTTCTTC. Amino acid sequence: CASLGSEQFF.

J is TRBJ1-2 and V is TRBV9, with D perhaps TRBD1 (5 bases). Per the germline V gene, CDR1 is SGDLS and CDR2 is YYNGEE. The length of the CDR3 is 13 residues. V was trimmed by 3 bases and J by 3 bases, leaving 9 bases between them. The CDR3 region is CASSGSGYYGYTF. The CDR3 DNA follows: TGTGCCAGCAGCGGGTCAGGGTACTATGGCTACACCTTC. The whole variable domain, filled in from reference TRBV9 and TRBJ1-2, reads DSGVTQTPKHLITATGQRVTLRCSPRSGDLSVYWYQQSLDQGLQFLIQYYNGEERAKGNILERFSAQQFPDLHSELNLSSLELGDSALYFCASSGSGYYGYTFGSGTRLTVV.

The chain uses TRBV6-1 and TRBJ1-1; 8 bases are a match to TRBD1. CDR3 length: 14 residues. CDR1 and CDR2 from the germline V gene are MNHNS and SASEGT. V was clipped by 6 bases and J by 3 bases; unmatched bases: 6. CDR3 sequence (DNA): TGTGCCAGCAGAGAGGACAGGGCGTACACTGAAGCTTTCTTT. This codes for CASREDRAYTEAFF.

The chain combines TRBV4-1 with TRBJ2-1; D remains ambiguous. V was shortened by 0 bases and J by 8 bases, with 11 bases between the two germline ends. The CDR3 loop spans 14 amino acids. Germline loops: CDR1 MGHRA, CDR2 YSYEKL. This chain's CDR3 is CASSQDRPGDEQFF. Here the CDR3 DNA reads TGCGCCAGCAGCCAAGATCGGCCAGGCGATGAGCAGTTCTTC.

The chain recombines TRBV19 with TRBJ2-5; 12 nucleotides match TRBD2. Germline-derived CDR1 and CDR2 are LNHDA and SQIVND (reference sequence). CDR3 size: 14 residues. Losses at the gene ends were 5 bases for V and 4 bases for J; bases not matched to a gene: 2. CDR3 region: CASSSGLAGETQYF. The CDR3 DNA is TGTGCCAGTAGTTCGGGACTAGCGGGAGAGACCCAGTACTTC.

The rearrangement links TRBV27 to TRBJ2-7; 7 bases map to TRBD1. The germline V gene has CDR1 MNHEY and CDR2 SMNVEV (reference sequence). The CDR3 runs to 15 residues. Losses at the gene ends were 5 bases for V and 6 bases for J; bases not matched to a gene: 13. CDR3 sequence (DNA): TGTGCCAGCAGTCCCCCGGGACAGAGGAGATCCGAGCAGTACTTC. This translates into CASSPPGQRRSEQYF.

With respect to this clone: No conserved phenylalanine or tryptophan is present at the end of the CDR3, so a read error is the likely explanation. V is TRBV4-1 and J is TRBJ1-1, with a possible D match to TRBD1 (6 bases). Per the germline V gene, CDR1 is MGHRA and CDR2 is YSYEKL. This CDR3 region has 12 residues. V was trimmed by 7 bases and J by 2 bases, leaving 8 bases between them. CDR3 coding DNA: TGCGCCAGCACCAGGGGAAACACTGAAGCTTTCCTT. Its protein product is CASTRGNTEAFL.

V usage is TRBV29-1 and J usage is TRBJ1-2, with 12 bases that match TRBD1. V was clipped by 6 bases and J by 0 bases; unmatched bases: 5. This CDR3 comprises 15 residues. Germline CDR1 and CDR2: SQVTM and ANQGSEA. The CDR3 coding sequence is TGCAGCGTGGAGGGACAGGGGGCACCTAACTATGGCTACACCTTC. It codes for CSVEGQGAPNYGYTF. The full variable domain, its missing parts supplied by reference TRBV29-1 and TRBJ1-2, is SAVISQKPSRDICQRGTSLTIQCQVDSQVTMMFWYRQQPGQSLTLIATANQGSEATYESGFVIDKFPISRPNLTFSTLTVSNMSPEDSSIYLCSVEGQGAPNYGYTFGSGTRLTVV.

V is TRBV5-8 and J is TRBJ2-1; TRBD2 agrees at 8 bases. This CDR3 spans 14 amino acids. With V trimmed by 2 bases and J by 4 bases, 2 bases remained unmatched. Germline V gene sequence: CDR1 SGHTS, CDR2 YDEGEE. The CDR3 DNA reads TGTGCCAGCAGCTTCGGACTAGCATACAATGAGCAGTTCTTC. Its translation is CASSFGLAYNEQFF.

The gene calls are TRBV7-9 and TRBJ2-2; 7 positions agree with TRBD1. J gave up 6 bases and V 9 bases, and 16 bases lay outside the gene matches. CDR1 and CDR2 from the germline V gene are SEHNR and FQNEAQ (reference sequence). The CDR3 totals 16 residues. The CDR3 DNA follows: TGTGCCAGACTCCCTGGGGGACAGATGGATTCCGGGGAGCTGTTTTTT. It codes for CARLPGGQMDSGELFF.

This clone was seen only once. The rearrangement joins TRBV25-1 to TRBJ1-1; D is undetermined. Looked up from germline, CDR1 is MGHDK and CDR2 is SYGVNS. Between the trimmed V and J ends, which lost 2 bases and 11 bases, there was a span of 9 bases. The CDR3 extends over 11 amino acids. The CDR3 loop reads CASSESISAFF. The CDR3 bases are TGTGCCAGCAGTGAAAGTATCAGTGCTTTCTTT.

The V and J genes are TRBV4-1 and TRBJ2-7; the match to TRBD2 covers 10 bases. Germline V gene lookup returns CDR1 MGHRA and CDR2 YSYEKL. J lost 3 bases, V lost 4 bases, and 15 bases had no gene match. This CDR3 contains 18 residues. The CDR3 spells CASSPSRTSGIASYEQYF. The DNA of the CDR3 is TGCGCCAGCAGCCCCTCAAGGACTAGCGGAATAGCGAGCTACGAGCAGTACTTC.

The gene calls are TRBV19 and TRBJ1-5; TRBD1 matches 8 bases. After removal of 4 bases from V and 6 bases from J, the junction contained 5 bases not matched to a gene. This CDR3 has 14 amino acids. Per germline, CDR1 LNHDA and CDR2 SQIVND (reference sequence). The CDR3 protein is CASSTLQGVQPQHF. CDR3 DNA sequence: TGTGCCAGTAGTACCTTACAGGGGGTTCAGCCCCAGCATTTT.

This sequence joins TRBV10-3 and TRBJ1-3, with D maybe TRBD1 (5 bases). Germline CDR1 ENHRY, CDR2 SYGVKD. This CDR3 region has 16 residues. The germline V and J ends were trimmed by 8 bases and 6 bases, with 23 bases remaining between them. CDR3 residues: CAIGSRGRTDKNTIYF. CDR3 coding DNA: TGTGCCATCGGATCGAGGGGTAGGACTGATAAAAACACCATATATTTT.

The chain couples TRBV7-2 to TRBJ2-7, with D perhaps given as TRBD1 or TRBD2 (5 bases each). From germline, CDR1 is SGHTA and CDR2 FQGNSA. V lost 6 bases, J lost 6 bases, and 18 bases lay in between. This CDR3 is 14 amino acids long. The CDR3 region has the DNA TGTGCCAGCAGTTATAATCCCGGGACCCTCGAGCAGTACTTC. Residues: CASSYNPGTLEQYF.

This clone came up once. This chain connects TRBV29-1 to TRBJ2-1, with 7 bases identical to TRBD2. The CDR3 extends over 13 amino acids. Trimming cost V 5 bases and J 8 bases; bases outside gene matches: 9. CDR1 and CDR2 from the germline V gene are SQVTM and ANQGSEA. The CDR3 protein is CSVLGGGPHEQFF. The CDR3 bases are TGCAGCGTTCTTGGGGGAGGGCCCCATGAGCAGTTCTTC.

The V call is TRBV4-1, the J call TRBJ2-1; the match to TRBD2 covers 10 bases. This CDR3 has 16 residues. V shed 2 bases, J shed 10 bases, and the junction held 11 bases outside the gene matches. Per the germline V gene, CDR1 is MGHRA and CDR2 is YSYEKL. CDR3 region: CASSQWLAGGLREQFF. The CDR3 DNA reads TGCGCCAGCAGCCAATGGTTAGCGGGGGGCCTCAGGGAGCAGTTCTTC.

The rearrangement links TRBV7-9 to TRBJ2-7; 8 bases fit TRBD2. From germline, CDR1 is SEHNR and CDR2 FQNEAQ (reference sequence). V was clipped by 5 bases and J by 11 bases; unmatched bases: 8. This CDR3 has 12 residues. CDR3 protein: CASSPTGREEYF. The CDR3 DNA is TGTGCCAGCAGCCCGACCGGGAGGGAGGAGTACTTC.

This sequence joins TRBV4-3 and TRBJ2-3; 9 bases are shared with TRBD2. V gave up 1 base and J gave up 4 bases; unmatched junction bases: 9. This CDR3 region has 17 residues. Germline assignment: CDR1 LGHNA and CDR2 YSLEER. CDR3 protein: CASSQGMLAGPADTQYF. The CDR3, as DNA: TGCGCCAGCAGCCAAGGCATGCTAGCGGGGCCCGCAGATACGCAGTATTTT.

The chain carries TRBV5-6 and TRBJ2-7; D gene unclear. Trimming left V 2 bases short and J 2 bases short, with 11 bases between. Germline CDR1 and CDR2: SGHDT and YYEEEE. The CDR3 spans 14 residues. The CDR3 loop is CASSFMDGPYEQYF. CDR3 bases: TGTGCCAGCAGCTTCATGGACGGGCCCTACGAGCAGTACTTC.

The gene calls are TRBV7-3 and TRBJ2-2; 8 bases are shared with TRBD2. Trimming removed 5 bases from V and 6 bases from J; junction bases left unmatched: 17. There are 18 residues in the CDR3. From germline, CDR1 is SGHTA and CDR2 FQGTGA. The CDR3 region is CASSPVIMERESPGELFF. The CDR3 DNA reads as TGTGCCAGCAGCCCCGTAATAATGGAGCGGGAGAGTCCCGGGGAGCTGTTTTTT. Variable domain in full (rest from reference TRBV7-3 and TRBJ2-2): GAGVSQTPSNKVTEKGKYVELRCDPISGHTALYWYRQSLGQGPEFLIYFQGTGAADDSGLPNDRFFAVRPEGSVSTLKIQRTERGDSAVYLCASSPVIMERESPGELFFGEGSRLTVL.

The CDR3 loop reads CASSSPGRSIDTGELFF. The CDR3 bases are TGTGCCAGCAGTTCCCCCGGGAGGAGCATCGACACCGGGGAGCTGTTTTTT. The chain is built from TRBV27 and TRBJ2-2, with 7 bases that match TRBD2. J lost 3 bases, V lost 4 bases, and 11 bases had no gene match. This CDR3 is built from 17 residues. Germline V gene data show CDR1 as MNHEY and CDR2 as SMNVEV (reference sequence).

J is TRBJ1-3 and V is TRBV9; no reliable D call. Germline-derived CDR1 and CDR2 are SGDLS and YYNGEE. This CDR3 is 14 amino acids long. V shed 0 bases and J shed 0 bases, with 4 bases lying between them. The CDR3 coding sequence is TGTGCCAGCAGCGTAGAGAGCTCTGGAAACACCATATATTTT. It encodes CASSVESSGNTIYF.

The rearrangement links TRBV5-8 to TRBJ2-7, with D maybe TRBD2 (6 bases). V shed 0 bases and J shed 2 bases, with 12 bases lying between them. This CDR3 comprises 15 residues. Per germline, CDR1 SGHTS and CDR2 YDEGEE. CDR3 nucleotide sequence: TGTGCCAGCAGCTTGGCTACGGGGGACCCCTACGAGCAGTACTTC. The encoded protein is CASSLATGDPYEQYF.

V gene TRBV30 combines with J gene TRBJ2-1; TRBD1 agrees at 9 bases. The length of the CDR3 is 14 residues. In germline, CDR1 is GTSNPN, CDR2 SVGIG (reference sequence). J was trimmed by 6 bases and V by 5 bases; bases with no gene match: 8. The CDR3: CAWYRQGVVNEQFF. As DNA, the CDR3 is TGTGCCTGGTACCGACAGGGGGTAGTCAATGAGCAGTTCTTC.

J is TRBJ2-5 and V is TRBV7-6; 9 nucleotides agree with TRBD1. The DNA end lines up better with TRBJ2-7; the J call may be wrong. Germline CDR1 SGHVS, CDR2 FNYEAQ. The CDR3 loop spans 15 amino acids. The CDR3 spells CASTESGTGSNEQYF. The CDR3 DNA sequence: TGTGCCAGCACCGAATCCGGGACAGGGAGTAACGAGCAGTACTTC.

The chain joins TRBV28 to TRBJ2-2; no clear D. CDR1 is MDHEN and CDR2 is SYDVKM in the germline V gene. The V gene lost 6 bases and the J gene lost 3 bases, with 8 bases spanning the gap. CDR3 length: 13 residues. CDR3 nucleotide sequence: TGTGCCAGCAGCCTCCCGTACACCGGGGAGCTGTTTTTT. Its protein product is CASSLPYTGELFF. Complete variable domain (other parts from reference TRBV28 and TRBJ2-2): DVKVTQSSRYLVKRTGEKVFLECVQDMDHENMFWYRQDPGLGLRLIYFSYDVKMKEKGDIPEGYSVSREKKERFSLILESASTNQTSMYLCASSLPYTGELFFGEGSRLTVL.

V and J are TRBV6-5 and TRBJ1-5; unclear D gene. Germline-derived CDR1 and CDR2 are MNHEY and SVGAGI. The germline V and J ends were trimmed by 8 bases and 3 bases, with 11 bases remaining between them. The CDR3 has 13 amino acids. DNA for the CDR3: TGTGCCAGCGGGGAGGGAGACAATCAGCCCCAGCATTTT. It yields the protein CASGEGDNQPQHF.